The rows below give T cell receptor beta chains drawn from one sample of a study of T cell changes during pregnancy in multiple sclerosis. Clones were read by immunoSEQ multiplex PCR, and TCRdb kept only the in-frame ones, dropping some. This table holds around 80,000 clones, around 92% found once. The sample in question was peripheral blood, obtained before pregnancy. All receptors come from a female donor with multiple sclerosis, enrolled in a pregnancy study. CDR3s include the opening cysteine and the closing phenylalanine or tryptophan. Fields, in order: J gene, V gene, D gene, clone size, CDR3 protein, CDR3 DNA. D genes are given only for firm matches. Part of the rows lack a size; the others show once, few, many or a class for expanded clones.

TRBJ2-7 | TRBV19 | TRBD2 | . | CASSIGSGSRYEQYF | TGTGCCAGTAGTATTGGTAGCGGGAGCCGTTACGAGCAGTACTTC
TRBJ2-6 | TRBV25-1 | TRBD1 | . | CASSRTGPFGSGANVLTF | TGTGCCAGCAGTCGGACAGGGCCTTTCGGAAGTGGGGCCAACGTCCTGACTTTC
TRBJ2-7 | TRBV11-3 | TRBD1 | . | CASSPGQGNEQYF | TGTGCCAGCAGCCCGGGACAGGGAAACGAGCAGTACTTC
TRBJ1-4 | TRBV15 | . | . | CATSSRPRTNEKLFF | TGTGCCACCAGCAGTAGACCCAGGACTAATGAAAAACTGTTTTTT
TRBJ1-3 | TRBV11-3 | . | . | CASSLRQVLSGNTIYF | TGTGCCAGCAGCTTAAGACAGGTTCTCTCTGGAAACACCATATATTTT
TRBJ2-1 | TRBV27 | TRBD2 | . | CASTFRAGGLYNEQFF | TGTGCCAGCACCTTCAGAGCGGGAGGGCTCTACAATGAGCAGTTCTTC
TRBJ2-7 | TRBV6-6 | TRBD1 | . | CASSYDLGQNYEQYF | TGTGCCAGCAGCTACGACCTGGGACAGAACTACGAGCAGTACTTC
TRBJ2-3 | TRBV28 | . | . | CASSYGISPDTQYF | TGTGCCAGCAGTTATGGTATTAGCCCGGATACGCAGTATTTT
TRBJ2-7 | TRBV19 | . | . | CASSNLLASSYEQYF | TGTGCCAGTAGTAATCTTCTAGCCAGCTCCTACGAGCAGTACTTC
TRBJ2-7 | TRBV19 | . | . | CASSIGHDSYEQYF | TGTGCCAGTAGTATAGGGCACGACTCCTACGAGCAGTACTTC
TRBJ2-1 | TRBV6-1 | TRBD2 | few | CASSEGTSGSNEQFF | TGTGCCAGCAGTGAAGGGACTAGCGGGAGCAATGAGCAGTTCTTC
TRBJ1-1 | TRBV28 | TRBD1 | . | CASSLTGIPEAFF | TGTGCCAGCAGTCTGACAGGGATCCCTGAAGCTTTCTTT
TRBJ2-2 | TRBV4-3 | TRBD1 | . | CASSQERGTGDGELFF | TGCGCCAGCAGCCAAGAACGCGGGACAGGGGACGGGGAGCTGTTTTTT
TRBJ1-4 | TRBV4-3 | TRBD1 | . | CASSREGARGVTTNEKLFF | TGCGCCAGCAGCCGAGAGGGGGCTCGGGGCGTTACAACTAATGAAAAACTGTTTTTT
TRBJ1-2 | TRBV18 | TRBD1 | . | CASSPSGTGGKNGYTF | TGTGCCAGCTCACCTTCCGGGACAGGGGGAAAGAATGGCTACACCTTC
TRBJ2-7 | TRBV6-5 | . | few | CASSYSWGTGGLVYF | TGTGCCAGCAGTTACTCGTGGGGGACTGGGGGGTTGGTGTACTTC
TRBJ1-5 | TRBV28 | TRBD1 | once | CASSPPGQLNQPQHF | TGTGCCAGCAGTCCTCCGGGACAGCTTAATCAGCCCCAGCATTTT
TRBJ1-4 | TRBV6-1 | TRBD1 | . | CASSEIPPGQGRLGEKLFF | TGTGCCAGCAGTGAAATACCGCCTGGACAGGGGCGGCTCGGTGAAAAACTGTTTTTT
TRBJ1-6 | TRBV5-4 | TRBD1 | . | CASRLTGTENSPLHF | TGTGCCAGCAGATTGACCGGGACAGAGAATTCACCCCTCCACTTT
TRBJ2-5 | TRBV5-6 | TRBD2 | . | CASRPSGSRETQYF | TGTGCCAGCAGGCCTAGCGGGAGCAGGGAGACCCAGTACTTC
TRBJ1-2 | TRBV7-9 | TRBD1 | . | CASSFPGQRLEGYTF | TGTGCCAGCAGCTTCCCGGGACAGCGCCTCGAGGGCTACACCTTC
TRBJ1-2 | TRBV4-3 | TRBD1 | . | CASSQVLDRGGYTF | TGCGCCAGCAGCCAAGTTTTGGACAGGGGTGGCTACACCTTC
TRBJ2-1 | TRBV7-2 | . | . | CASSLVMGGEQFF | TGTGCCAGCAGCTTAGTGATGGGGGGTGAGCAGTTCTTC